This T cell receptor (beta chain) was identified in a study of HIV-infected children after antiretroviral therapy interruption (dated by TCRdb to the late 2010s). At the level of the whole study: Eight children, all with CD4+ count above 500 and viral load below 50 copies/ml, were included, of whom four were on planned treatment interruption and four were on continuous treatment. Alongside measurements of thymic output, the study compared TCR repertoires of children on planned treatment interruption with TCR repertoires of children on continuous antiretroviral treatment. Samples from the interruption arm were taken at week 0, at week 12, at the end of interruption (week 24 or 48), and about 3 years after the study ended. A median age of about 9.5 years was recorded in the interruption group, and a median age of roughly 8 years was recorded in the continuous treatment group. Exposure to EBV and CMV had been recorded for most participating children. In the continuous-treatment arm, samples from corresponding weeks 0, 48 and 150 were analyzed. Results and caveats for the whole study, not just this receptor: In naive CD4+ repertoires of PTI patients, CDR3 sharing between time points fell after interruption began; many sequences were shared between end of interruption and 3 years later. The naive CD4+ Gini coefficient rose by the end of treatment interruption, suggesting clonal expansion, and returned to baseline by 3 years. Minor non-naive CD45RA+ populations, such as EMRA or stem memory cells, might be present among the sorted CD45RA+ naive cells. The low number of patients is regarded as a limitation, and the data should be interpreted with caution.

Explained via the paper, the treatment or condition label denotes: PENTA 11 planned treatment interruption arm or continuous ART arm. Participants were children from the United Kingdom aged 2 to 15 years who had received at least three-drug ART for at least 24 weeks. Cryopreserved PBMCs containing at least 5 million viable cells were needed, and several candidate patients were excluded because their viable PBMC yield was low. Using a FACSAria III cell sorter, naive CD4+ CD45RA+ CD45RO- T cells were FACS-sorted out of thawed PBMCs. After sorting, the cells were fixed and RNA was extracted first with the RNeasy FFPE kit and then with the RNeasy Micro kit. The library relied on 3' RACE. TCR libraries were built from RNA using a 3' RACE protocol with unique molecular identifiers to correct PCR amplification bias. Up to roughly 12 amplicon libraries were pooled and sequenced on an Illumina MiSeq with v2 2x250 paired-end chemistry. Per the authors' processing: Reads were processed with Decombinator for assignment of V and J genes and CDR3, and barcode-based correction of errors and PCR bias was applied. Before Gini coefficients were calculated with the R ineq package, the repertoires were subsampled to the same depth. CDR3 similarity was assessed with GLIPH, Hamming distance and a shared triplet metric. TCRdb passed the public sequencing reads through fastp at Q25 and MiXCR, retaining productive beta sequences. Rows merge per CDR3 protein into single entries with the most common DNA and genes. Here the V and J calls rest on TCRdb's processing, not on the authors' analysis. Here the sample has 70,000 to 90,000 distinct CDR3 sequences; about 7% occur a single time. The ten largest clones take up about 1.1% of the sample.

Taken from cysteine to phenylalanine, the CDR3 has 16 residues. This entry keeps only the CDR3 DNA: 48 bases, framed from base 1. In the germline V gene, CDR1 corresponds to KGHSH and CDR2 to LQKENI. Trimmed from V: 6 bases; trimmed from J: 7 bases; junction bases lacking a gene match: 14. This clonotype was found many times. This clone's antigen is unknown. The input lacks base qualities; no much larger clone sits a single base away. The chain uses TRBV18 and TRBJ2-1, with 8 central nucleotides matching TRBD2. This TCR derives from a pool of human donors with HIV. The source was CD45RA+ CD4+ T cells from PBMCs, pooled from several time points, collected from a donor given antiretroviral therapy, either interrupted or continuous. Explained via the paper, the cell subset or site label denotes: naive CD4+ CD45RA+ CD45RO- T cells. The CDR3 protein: CASSRRLGGAVNEQFF. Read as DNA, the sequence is TGTGCCAGCTCTCGAAGGCTCGGGGGGGCAGTTAATGAGCAGTTCTTC.